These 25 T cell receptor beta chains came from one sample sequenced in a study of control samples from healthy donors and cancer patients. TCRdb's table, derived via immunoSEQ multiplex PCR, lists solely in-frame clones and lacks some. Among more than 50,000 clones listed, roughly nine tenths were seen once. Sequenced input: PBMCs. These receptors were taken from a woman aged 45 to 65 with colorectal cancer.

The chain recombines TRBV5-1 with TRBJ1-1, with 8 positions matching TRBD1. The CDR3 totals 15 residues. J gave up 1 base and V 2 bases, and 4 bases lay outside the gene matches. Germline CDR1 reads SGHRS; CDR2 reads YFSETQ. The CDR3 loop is CASSLSGTGNTEAFF. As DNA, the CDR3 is TGCGCCAGCAGCTTATCCGGGACAGGGAACACTGAAGCTTTCTTT.

In DNA, the CDR3 is TGTGGGGGCCTCCGGAGTGGGCCCTACGAGCAGTACTTC. It yields the protein CGGLRSGPYEQYF. The chain has TRBV24-1 and TRBJ2-7, with a tentative D call TRBD1 (5 bases). The CDR3 loop spans 13 amino acids. The germline V gene encodes CDR1 KGHDR and CDR2 SFDVKD.

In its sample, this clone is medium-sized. This CDR3 is CASSPGGSSRNYGYTF. DNA of the CDR3: TGTGCCAGCAGCCCTGGGGGGTCGAGCCGGAACTATGGCTACACCTTC. This rearrangement joins TRBV7-9 to TRBJ1-2; TRBD1 might be the D (5 bases). This CDR3 has 16 residues. Germline lookup yields CDR1 SEHNR and CDR2 FQNEAQ (reference sequence). Trimming pared 5 bases from V and 2 bases from J, leaving 18 bases between.

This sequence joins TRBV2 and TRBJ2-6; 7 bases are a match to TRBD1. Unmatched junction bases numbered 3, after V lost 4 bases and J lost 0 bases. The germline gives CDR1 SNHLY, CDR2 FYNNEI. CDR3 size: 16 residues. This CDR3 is CASSADRASGANVLTF. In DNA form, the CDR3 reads TGTGCCAGCAGTGCTGACAGGGCCTCTGGGGCCAACGTCCTGACTTTC.

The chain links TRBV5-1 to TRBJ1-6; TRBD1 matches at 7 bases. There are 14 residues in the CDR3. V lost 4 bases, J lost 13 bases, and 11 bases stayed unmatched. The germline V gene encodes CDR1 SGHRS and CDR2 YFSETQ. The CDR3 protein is CASSVTSQGLPLHF. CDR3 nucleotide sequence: TGCGCCAGCAGCGTGACATCACAGGGGTTGCCCCTCCACTTT.

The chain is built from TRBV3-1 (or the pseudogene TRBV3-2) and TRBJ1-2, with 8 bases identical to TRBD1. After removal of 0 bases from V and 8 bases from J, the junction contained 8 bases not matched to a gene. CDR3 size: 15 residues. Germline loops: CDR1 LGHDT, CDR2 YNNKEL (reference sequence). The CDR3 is CASSQDPTGVDGYTF. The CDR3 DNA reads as TGTGCCAGCAGCCAAGACCCGACAGGGGTGGACGGCTACACCTTC.

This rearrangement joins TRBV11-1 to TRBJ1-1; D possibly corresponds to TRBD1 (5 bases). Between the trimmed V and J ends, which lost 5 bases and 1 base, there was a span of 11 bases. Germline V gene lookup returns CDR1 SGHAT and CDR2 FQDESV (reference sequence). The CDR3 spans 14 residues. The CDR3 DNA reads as TGTGCCAGCAGCGCAAGACAGAGGAACACTGAAGCTTTCTTT. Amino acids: CASSARQRNTEAFF.

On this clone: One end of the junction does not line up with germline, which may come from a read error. The CDR3 here is CARSLAGGVGVNYGYTF. The CDR3 DNA reads TGCGCCCGCAGCTTGGCCGGGGGGGTAGGAGTAAACTATGGCTACACCTTC. This chain joins TRBV5-1 and TRBJ1-2, with D possibly matching TRBD1 (5 bases). This CDR3 comprises 17 residues. The germline gives CDR1 SGHRS, CDR2 YFSETQ.

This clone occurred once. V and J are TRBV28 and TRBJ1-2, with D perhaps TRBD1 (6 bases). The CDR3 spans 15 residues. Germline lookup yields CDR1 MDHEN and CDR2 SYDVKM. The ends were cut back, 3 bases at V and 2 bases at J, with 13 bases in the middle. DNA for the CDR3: TGTGCCAGCAGTTTTCCGGGGGCCCCCAACTATGGCTACACCTTC. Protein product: CASSFPGAPNYGYTF.

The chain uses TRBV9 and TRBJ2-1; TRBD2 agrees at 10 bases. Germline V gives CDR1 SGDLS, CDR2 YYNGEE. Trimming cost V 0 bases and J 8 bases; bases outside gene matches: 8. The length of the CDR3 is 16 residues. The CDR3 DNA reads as TGTGCCAGCAGCGTAGATGTAGCGGGGGGCCACGATGAGCAGTTCTTC. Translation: CASSVDVAGGHDEQFF.

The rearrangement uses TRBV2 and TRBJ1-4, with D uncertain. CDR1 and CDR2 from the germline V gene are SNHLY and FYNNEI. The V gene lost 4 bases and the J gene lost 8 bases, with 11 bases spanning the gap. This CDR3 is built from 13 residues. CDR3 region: CASSGQEGEKLFF. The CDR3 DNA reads TGTGCCAGCAGTGGCCAGGAGGGCGAAAAACTGTTTTTT. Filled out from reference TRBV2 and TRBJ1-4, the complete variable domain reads EPEVTQTPSHQVTQMGQEVILRCVPISNHLYFYWYRQILGQKVEFLVSFYNNEISEKSEIFDDQFSVERPDGSNFTLKIRSTKLEDSAMYFCASSGQEGEKLFFGSGTQLSVL.

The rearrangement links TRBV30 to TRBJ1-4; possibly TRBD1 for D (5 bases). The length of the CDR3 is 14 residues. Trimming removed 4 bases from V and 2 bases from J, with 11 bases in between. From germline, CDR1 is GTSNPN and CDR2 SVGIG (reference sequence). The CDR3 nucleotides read TGTGCCTGGACCAATAGGGGTACTAATGAAAAACTGTTTTTT. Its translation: CAWTNRGTNEKLFF.

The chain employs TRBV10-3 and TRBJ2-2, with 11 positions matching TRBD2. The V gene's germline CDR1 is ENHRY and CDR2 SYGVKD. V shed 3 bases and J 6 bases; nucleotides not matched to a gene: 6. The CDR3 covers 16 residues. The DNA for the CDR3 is TGTGCCATCAGTGACAAATTGGGACTAGCGGCCGGGGAGCTGTTTTTT. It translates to CAISDKLGLAAGELFF.

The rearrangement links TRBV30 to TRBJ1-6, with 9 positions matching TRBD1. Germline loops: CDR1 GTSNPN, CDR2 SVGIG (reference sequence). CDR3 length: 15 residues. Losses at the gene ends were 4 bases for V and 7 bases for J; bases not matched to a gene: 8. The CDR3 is CAWTQQGAQNSPLHF. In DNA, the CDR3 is TGTGCCTGGACCCAACAGGGGGCGCAGAATTCACCCCTCCACTTT. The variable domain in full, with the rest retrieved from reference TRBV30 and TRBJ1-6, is SQTIHQWPATLVQPVGSPLSLECTVEGTSNPNLYWYRQAAGRGLQLLFYSVGIGQISSEVPQNLSASRPQDRQFILSSKKLLLSDSGFYLCAWTQQGAQNSPLHFGNGTRLTVT.

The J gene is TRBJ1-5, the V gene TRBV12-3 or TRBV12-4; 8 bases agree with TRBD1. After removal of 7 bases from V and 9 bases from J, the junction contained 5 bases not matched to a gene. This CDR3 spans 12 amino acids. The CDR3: CASTGGERPQHF. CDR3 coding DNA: TGTGCCAGCACAGGGGGCGAGCGGCCCCAGCATTTT.

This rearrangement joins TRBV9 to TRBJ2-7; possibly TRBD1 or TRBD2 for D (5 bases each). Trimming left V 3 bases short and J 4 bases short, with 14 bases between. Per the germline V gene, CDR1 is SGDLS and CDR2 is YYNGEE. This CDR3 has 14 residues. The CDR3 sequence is CASSGAGAWYEQYF. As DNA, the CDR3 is TGTGCCAGCAGCGGGGCCGGGGCTTGGTACGAGCAGTACTTC.

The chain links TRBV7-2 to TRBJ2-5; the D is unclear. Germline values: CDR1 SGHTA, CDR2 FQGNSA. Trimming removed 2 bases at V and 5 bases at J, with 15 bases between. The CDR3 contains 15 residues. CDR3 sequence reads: CASSLNVGLGETQYF. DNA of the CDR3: TGTGCCAGCAGCTTAAATGTAGGGCTCGGGGAGACCCAGTACTTC.

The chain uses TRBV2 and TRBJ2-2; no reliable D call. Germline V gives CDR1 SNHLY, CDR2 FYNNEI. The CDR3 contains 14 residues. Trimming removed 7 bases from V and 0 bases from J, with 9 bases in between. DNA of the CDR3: TGTGCCAGCATGTCGGCAGCGAACACCGGGGAGCTGTTTTTT. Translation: CASMSAANTGELFF.

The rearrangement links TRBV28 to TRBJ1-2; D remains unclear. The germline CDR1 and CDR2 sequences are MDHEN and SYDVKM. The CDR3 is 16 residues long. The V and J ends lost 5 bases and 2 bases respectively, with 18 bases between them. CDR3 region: CASSPYQWRLNYGYTF. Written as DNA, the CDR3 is TGTGCCAGCAGTCCATACCAGTGGCGGCTCAACTATGGCTACACCTTC.

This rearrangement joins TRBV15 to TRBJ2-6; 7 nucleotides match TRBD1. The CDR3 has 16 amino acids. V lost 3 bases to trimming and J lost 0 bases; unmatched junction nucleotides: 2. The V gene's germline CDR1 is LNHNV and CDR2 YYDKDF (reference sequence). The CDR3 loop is CATSRTGFSGANVLTF. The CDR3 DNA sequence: TGTGCCACCAGCAGGACAGGGTTCTCTGGGGCCAACGTCCTGACTTTC.

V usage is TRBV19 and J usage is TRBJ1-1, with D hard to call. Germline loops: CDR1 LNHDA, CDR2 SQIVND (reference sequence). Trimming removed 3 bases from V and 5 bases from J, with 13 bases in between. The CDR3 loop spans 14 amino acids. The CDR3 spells CASSIGPAETEAFF. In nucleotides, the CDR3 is TGTGCCAGTAGTATCGGTCCTGCGGAGACTGAAGCTTTCTTT.

The CDR3: CASSVAFGTGALFF. CDR3 DNA: TGTGCCAGCAGCGTAGCTTTTGGGACAGGCGCGCTGTTTTTT. The gene calls are TRBV9 and TRBJ2-2; TRBD1 matches at 8 bases. CDR3 length equals 14 residues. V lost 0 bases to trimming and J lost 13 bases; unmatched junction nucleotides: 8. Per germline, CDR1 SGDLS and CDR2 YYNGEE.

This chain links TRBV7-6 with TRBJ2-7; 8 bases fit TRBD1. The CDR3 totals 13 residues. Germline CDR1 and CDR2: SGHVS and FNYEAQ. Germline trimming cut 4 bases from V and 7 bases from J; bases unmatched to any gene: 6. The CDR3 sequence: CASSYRQGLEQYF. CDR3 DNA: TGTGCCAGCAGCTATCGACAGGGGCTAGAGCAGTACTTC.

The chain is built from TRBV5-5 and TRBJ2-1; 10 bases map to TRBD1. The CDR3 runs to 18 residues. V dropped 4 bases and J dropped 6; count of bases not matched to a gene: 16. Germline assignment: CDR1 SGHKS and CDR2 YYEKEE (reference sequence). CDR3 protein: CASSTEDRGLFVFNEQFF. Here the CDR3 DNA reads TGTGCCAGCAGCACCGAAGACAGGGGGCTATTTGTTTTCAATGAGCAGTTCTTC.

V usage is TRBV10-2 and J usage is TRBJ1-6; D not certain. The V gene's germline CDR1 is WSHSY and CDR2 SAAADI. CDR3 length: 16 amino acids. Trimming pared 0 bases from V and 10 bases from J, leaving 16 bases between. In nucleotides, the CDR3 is TGCGCCAGCAGTGAGTCGATTGGCAGCCCTGGGTCACCCCTCCACTTT. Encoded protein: CASSESIGSPGSPLHF.